Below, one T cell receptor beta chain is given with its context. Its antigen is still unknown. The CDR3 is 17 residues long. J was trimmed by 9 bases and V by 4 bases; bases with no gene match: 15. These data are taken from a study of response to subunit inactivated influenza vaccine. Notes on the study in general: Few additional T cells are recruited per seasonal influenza vaccination, authors suggested.

MiXCR, applied by TCRdb to the RT-PCR reads, yields one record per CDR3 protein. This sample has around 790,000 distinct CDR3 sequences; 21% occur once, and the top ten carry roughly 10%. The receptor was isolated from a man aged 50 to 59 who received an inactivated influenza vaccine. The material sequenced was PBMCs from blood, taken more than 4 days after vaccination. The chain joins TRBV12-3 or TRBV12-4 to TRBJ2-3, with 11 nucleotides matching TRBD2. The DNA for the CDR3 is TGTGCCAGCAGTTCCCTTTTAGCGGGGGGGGGAGGTCGGACGCAGTATTTT. It encodes CASSSLLAGGGGRTQYF.